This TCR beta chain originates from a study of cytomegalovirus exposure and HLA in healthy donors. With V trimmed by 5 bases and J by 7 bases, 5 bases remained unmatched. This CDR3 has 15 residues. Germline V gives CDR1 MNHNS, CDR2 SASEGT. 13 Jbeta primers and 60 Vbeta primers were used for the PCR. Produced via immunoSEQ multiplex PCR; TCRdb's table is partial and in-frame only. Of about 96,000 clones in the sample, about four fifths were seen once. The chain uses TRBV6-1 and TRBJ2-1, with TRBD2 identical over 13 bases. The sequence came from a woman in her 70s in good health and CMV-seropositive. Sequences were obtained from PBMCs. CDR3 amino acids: CASSTGLAGRNEQFF. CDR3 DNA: TGTGCCAGCAGTACGGGACTAGCGGGAAGAAATGAGCAGTTCTTC.